This T cell receptor (beta chain) was obtained from a study of blood T cell repertoires in COVID-19. Study information: From T cells, B-cell-depleted T cells, or PBMCs came the material, which was cDNA or gDNA.

Original processing methods: Reference gene primer amplification gave estimated nucleated cell counts. Repertoires were generated with immunoSEQ multiplex PCR, while TCRdb's copy carries only in-frame clones and drops some. V and J calls plus clone size are reproduced from that table; the DNA served to infer D and trimming. This table has under 150,000 clones, about 90% appearing once. The CDR3 length is 15 residues. The V end was cut by 0 bases, the J end by 1 base, with 10 bases between. Germline V lookup: CDR1 SGDLS, CDR2 YYNGEE. The sample was peripheral blood. This receptor was obtained from a woman in her 50s who had recovered from COVID-19. The rearrangement joins TRBV9 to TRBJ1-1, with TRBD1 as a possible D gene (6 bases). CDR3 nucleotide sequence: TGTGCCAGCAGCGTAGGTGTGGGACAGAACACTGAAGCTTTCTTT. Translated, it gives CASSVGVGQNTEAFF.